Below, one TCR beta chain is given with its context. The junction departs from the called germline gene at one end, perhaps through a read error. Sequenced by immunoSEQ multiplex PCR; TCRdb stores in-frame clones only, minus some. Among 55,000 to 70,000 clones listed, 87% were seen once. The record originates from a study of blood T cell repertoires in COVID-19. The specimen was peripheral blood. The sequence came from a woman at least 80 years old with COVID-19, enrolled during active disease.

CDR3 DNA sequence: TGTGCTAGCAGCTTTACAGGTCAAGAGACCCAGTACTTC. Protein product: CASSFTGQETQYF. The chain employs TRBV7-7 and TRBJ2-5, with D possibly TRBD1 on 5 matching bases. The CDR3 is 13 amino acids. Germline V CDR1 and CDR2: SSHAT, FNYEAQ (reference sequence). The full variable domain, rest sourced from reference TRBV7-7 and TRBJ2-5, is GAGVSQSPRYKVTKRGQDVTLRCDPISSHATLYWYQQALGQGPEFLTYFNYEAQPDKSGLPSDRFSAERPEGSISTLTIQRTEQRDSAMYRCASSFTGQETQYFGPGTRLLVL.